This T cell receptor beta chain originates from a study of T cells in women clearing cervical HPV infection (dated 2018 in TCRdb). For context, the study as a whole: The cases were under 30 women with histologically confirmed HPV16-related CIN3 or worse, and 2 of these cases were invasive cancers. The roughly 25 controls were women who cleared a single incident HPV16 infection within 12 months without developing precancer or cancer. Case blood was taken at the visit when the lesion was first identified, whereas control blood was taken when infection was no longer detected. For cases, a median interval of approximately 140 days, with an interquartile range of roughly 85 to 220 days, was observed between lesion detection and blood sampling. Since only a few of the women had HLA typing available, the possibility that HLA type was acting as a confounder could not be ruled out. The exploratory proof-of-principle case-control study was nested within the Guanacaste HPV Natural History Study in Costa Rica and compared TCR repertoires across cervical HPV16 outcomes. Cases and controls were matched on year of sample collection and on age within five years. Cases had a median age of about 35 years and controls had a median age of 38, with no significant differences in baseline characteristics. In the parent cohort, 9,000 to 13,000 women aged 18 or older were enrolled in Guanacaste, Costa Rica, during about 1993 to 1994 and were followed for 7 to 8 years. As quality controls, five blinded duplicates were added to each group, bringing the total to approximately 60 samples made up of some 50 participants and approximately 10 replicates. Beyond this particular receptor, the publication reports: TRBV6-7 relative abundance was lower in cases than in controls (roughly 0.12% versus 0.17%; Bonferroni P = 0.0008). Because T-cell numbers per sample were unknown, differences in richness could reflect varying T-cell content rather than repertoire biology. TCR repertoire richness was significantly higher in CIN3+ cases than in controls across sequencing depths, while evenness did not differ. Random forest classifiers combining richness and V gene abundances distinguished cases from controls with an estimated AUC of about 0.8. The cross-sectional design could not show whether associations preceded infection or resulted from it; effector/memory subsets and HPV-specific T cells were not isolated.

The CDR3 numbers 15 residues from cysteine through phenylalanine. The CDR3 was read in part: 36 bases, with the frame set at base 1. The germline V gene specifies KGHSH as CDR1 and LQKENI as CDR2. TCR beta CDR3 regions were amplified by multiplex PCR using the immunoSEQ assay from an average of roughly 1,300 ng genomic DNA per sample. To correct primer bias, the assay used a complete synthetic TCR repertoire to set an amplification baseline. Amplicons were sequenced on the Illumina platform. The original methods were these. Error correction of the sequences involved clustering with frequency ratios plus a modified nearest-neighbor algorithm, after which the sequences were analyzed in the immunoSEQ Analyzer using IMGT gene definitions. At each rarefaction depth, TCR richness and evenness were averaged over 20 rarefaction repeats, and samples with fewer sequences than the depth were excluded. V, D and J gene relative abundances were compared between groups with Wilcoxon rank sum tests, applying FDR correction. For the blinded duplicates, the intraclass correlation was approximately 96% for TCR richness and averaged roughly 79% across around 66 gene segments. What TCRdb holds here is the immuneACCESS table cut down to in-frame rearrangements. Part of the clones is not present; checked against another copy, under half of the missing clones reflect an unresolved V gene, and the others are unexplained. That table supplies the V and J calls and clone size; D and trimming were determined from the DNA. The table for this sample shows just over 20,000 clones. Of the sample, roughly 5.4% falls within the top ten clones.

For this clone: It has no known antigen specificity. The read comes to an end 3 residues before the CDR3 does, leaving the germline J gene to fill in the end.

Every participant had a single incident cervical HPV16 infection, and women with prevalent HPV16 infections were excluded. Cervical HPV DNA was detected with MY09/MY11 PCR, and genotyping was done with dot-blot hybridization. Roughly 15 mL of heparinized blood was centrifuged, after which the buffy coat was aliquoted, frozen at -30 degrees C, and then stored at -80 degrees C. QIAGEN kits were used to extract genomic DNA from buffy coat specimens. The sequenced material came from blood buffy coat. The source is a woman aged 18 to 69 with a cervical HPV16 infection that either progressed to CIN3+ or cleared (not recorded which). The V and J genes are TRBV18 and TRBJ1-2; 8 bases in between match TRBD1. The DNA read from the CDR3 is TGTGCCAGCTCAACTACAGGGGGAAGCACAGATACC. Its translation reads: CASSTTGGSTDT. The entire CDR3 protein is CASSTTGGSTDTYTF.